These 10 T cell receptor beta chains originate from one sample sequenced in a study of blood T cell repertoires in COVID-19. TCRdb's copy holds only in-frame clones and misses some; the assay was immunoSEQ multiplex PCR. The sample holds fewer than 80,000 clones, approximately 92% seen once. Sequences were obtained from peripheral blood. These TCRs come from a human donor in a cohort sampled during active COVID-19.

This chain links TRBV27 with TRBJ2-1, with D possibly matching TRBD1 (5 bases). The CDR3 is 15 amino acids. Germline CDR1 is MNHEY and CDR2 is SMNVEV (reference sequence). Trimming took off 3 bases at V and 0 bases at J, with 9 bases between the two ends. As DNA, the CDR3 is TGTGCCAGCAGTTTGACAGCCCTCTCCTACAATGAGCAGTTCTTC. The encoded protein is CASSLTALSYNEQFF.

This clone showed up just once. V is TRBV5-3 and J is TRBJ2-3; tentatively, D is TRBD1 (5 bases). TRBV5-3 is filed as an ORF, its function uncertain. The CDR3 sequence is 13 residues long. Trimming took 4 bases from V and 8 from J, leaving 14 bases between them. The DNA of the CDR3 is TGTGCCAGAAGCCCCGACGGAAGGGGTACGCAGTATTTT. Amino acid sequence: CARSPDGRGTQYF.

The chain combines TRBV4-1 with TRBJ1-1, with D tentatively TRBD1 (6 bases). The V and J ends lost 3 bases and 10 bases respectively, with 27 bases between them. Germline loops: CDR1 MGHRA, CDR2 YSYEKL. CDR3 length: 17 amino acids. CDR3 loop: CASSHRLQDSRRAAAFF. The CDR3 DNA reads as TGCGCCAGCAGCCATCGCCTGCAGGACAGCCGGCGAGCCGCAGCTTTCTTT.

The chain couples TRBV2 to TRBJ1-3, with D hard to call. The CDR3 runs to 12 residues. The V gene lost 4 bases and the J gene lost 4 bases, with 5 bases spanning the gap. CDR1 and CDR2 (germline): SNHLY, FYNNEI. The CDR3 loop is CASSVQGNTIYF. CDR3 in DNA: TGTGCCAGCAGTGTGCAGGGAAACACCATATATTTT.

The CDR3 spells CANSRQGKETQYF. The CDR3 nucleotides are TGTGCCAACTCTCGACAGGGGAAAGAGACCCAGTACTTC. The chain uses TRBV18 and TRBJ2-5; 8 bases are shared with TRBD1. CDR1 is KGHSH, CDR2 LQKENI, per germline. V lost 10 bases, J lost 3 bases, and 7 bases stayed unmatched. This CDR3 comprises 13 residues.

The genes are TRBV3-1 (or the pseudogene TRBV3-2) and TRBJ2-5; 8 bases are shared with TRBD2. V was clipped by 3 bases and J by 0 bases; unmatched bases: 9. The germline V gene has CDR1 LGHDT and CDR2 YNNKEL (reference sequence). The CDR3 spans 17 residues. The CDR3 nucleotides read TGTGCCAGCAGCCAGCCCCTGCGGGGGGCGTACCAAGAGACCCAGTACTTC. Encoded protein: CASSQPLRGAYQETQYF.

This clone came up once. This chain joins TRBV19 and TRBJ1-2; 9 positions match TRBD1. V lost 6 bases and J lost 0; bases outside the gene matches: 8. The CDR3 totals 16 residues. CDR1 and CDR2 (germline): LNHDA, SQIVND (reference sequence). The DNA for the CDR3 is TGTGCCAGTAGAAACCCGGGACAGGGATCTAACTATGGCTACACCTTC. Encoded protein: CASRNPGQGSNYGYTF.

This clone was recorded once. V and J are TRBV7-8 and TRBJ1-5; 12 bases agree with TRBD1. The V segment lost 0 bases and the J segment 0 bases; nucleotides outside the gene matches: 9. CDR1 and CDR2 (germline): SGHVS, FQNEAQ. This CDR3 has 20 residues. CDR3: CASSLARWDRGLHSNQPQHF. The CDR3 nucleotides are TGTGCCAGCAGCTTAGCCCGTTGGGACAGGGGGCTCCATAGCAATCAGCCCCAGCATTTT.

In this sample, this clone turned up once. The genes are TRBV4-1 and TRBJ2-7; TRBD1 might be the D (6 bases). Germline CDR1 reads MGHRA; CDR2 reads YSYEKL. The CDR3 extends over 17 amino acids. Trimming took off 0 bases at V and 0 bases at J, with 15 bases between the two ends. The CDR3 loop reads CASSQDRPLDSSYEQYF. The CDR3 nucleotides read TGCGCCAGCAGCCAAGATAGACCCCTGGACAGCTCCTACGAGCAGTACTTC.

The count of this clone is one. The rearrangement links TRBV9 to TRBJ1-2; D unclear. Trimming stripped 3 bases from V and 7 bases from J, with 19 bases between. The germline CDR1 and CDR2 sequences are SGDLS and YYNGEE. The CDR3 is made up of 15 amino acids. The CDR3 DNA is TGTGCCAGCAGCGGTGGAGAAGGGAGCTTTTTTGGCTACACCTTC. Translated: CASSGGEGSFFGYTF.